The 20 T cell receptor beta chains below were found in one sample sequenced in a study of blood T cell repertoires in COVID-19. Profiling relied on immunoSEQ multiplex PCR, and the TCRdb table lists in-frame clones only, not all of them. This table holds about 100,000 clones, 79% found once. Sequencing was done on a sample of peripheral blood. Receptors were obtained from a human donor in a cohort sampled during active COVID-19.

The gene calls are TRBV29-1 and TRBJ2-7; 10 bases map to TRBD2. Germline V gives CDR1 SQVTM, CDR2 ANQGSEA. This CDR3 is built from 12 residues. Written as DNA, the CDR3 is TGCAGTGCCGGGACTAGCGACTACGAGCAGTACTTC. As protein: CSAGTSDYEQYF.

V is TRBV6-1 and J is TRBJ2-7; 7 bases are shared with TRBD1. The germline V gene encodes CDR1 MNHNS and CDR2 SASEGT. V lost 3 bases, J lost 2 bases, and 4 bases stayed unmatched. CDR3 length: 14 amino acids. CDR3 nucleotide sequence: TGTGCCAGCAGTGACCGGACAGGTGCCTACGAGCAGTACTTC. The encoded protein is CASSDRTGAYEQYF.

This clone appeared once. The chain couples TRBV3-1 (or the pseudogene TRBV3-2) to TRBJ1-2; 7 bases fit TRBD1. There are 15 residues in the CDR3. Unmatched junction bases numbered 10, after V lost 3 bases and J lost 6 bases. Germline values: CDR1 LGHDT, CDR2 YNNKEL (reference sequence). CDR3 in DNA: TGTGCCAGCAGCCAGGTGATAGGGGGCCACGATGGCTACACCTTC. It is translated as CASSQVIGGHDGYTF.

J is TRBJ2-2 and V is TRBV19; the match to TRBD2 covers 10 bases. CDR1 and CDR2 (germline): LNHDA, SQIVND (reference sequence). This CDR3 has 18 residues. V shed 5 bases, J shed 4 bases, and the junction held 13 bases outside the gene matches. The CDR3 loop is CASSVLAGHFKGTGELFF. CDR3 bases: TGTGCCAGTAGTGTACTAGCGGGGCATTTTAAGGGCACCGGGGAGCTGTTTTTT.

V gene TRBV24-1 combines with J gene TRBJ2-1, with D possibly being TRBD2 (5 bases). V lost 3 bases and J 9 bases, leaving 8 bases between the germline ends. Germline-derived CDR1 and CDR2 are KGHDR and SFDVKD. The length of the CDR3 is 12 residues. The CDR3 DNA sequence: TGTGCCACCAGTGATGACTACCGTGAGCAGTTCTTC. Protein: CATSDDYREQFF.

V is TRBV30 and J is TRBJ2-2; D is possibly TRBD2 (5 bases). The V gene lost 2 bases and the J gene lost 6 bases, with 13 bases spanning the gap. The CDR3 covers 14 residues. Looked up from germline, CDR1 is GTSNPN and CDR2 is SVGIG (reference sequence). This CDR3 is CAWSRTLASGELFF. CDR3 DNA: TGTGCCTGGAGTAGAACCCTAGCCTCCGGGGAGCTGTTTTTT.

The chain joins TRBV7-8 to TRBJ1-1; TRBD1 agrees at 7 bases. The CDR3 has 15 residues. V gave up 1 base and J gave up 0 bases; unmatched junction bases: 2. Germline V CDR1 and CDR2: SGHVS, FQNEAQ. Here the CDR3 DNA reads TGTGCCAGCAGCTTAGGGGACAGTCTGAACACTGAAGCTTTCTTT. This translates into CASSLGDSLNTEAFF.

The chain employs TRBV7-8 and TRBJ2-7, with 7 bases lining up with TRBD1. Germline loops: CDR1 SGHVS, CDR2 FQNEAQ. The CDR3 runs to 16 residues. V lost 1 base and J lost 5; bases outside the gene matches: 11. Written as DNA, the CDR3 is TGTGCCAGCAGCTTAGAAGGCAGGGGGTACGTCAACGAGCAGTACTTC. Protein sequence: CASSLEGRGYVNEQYF.

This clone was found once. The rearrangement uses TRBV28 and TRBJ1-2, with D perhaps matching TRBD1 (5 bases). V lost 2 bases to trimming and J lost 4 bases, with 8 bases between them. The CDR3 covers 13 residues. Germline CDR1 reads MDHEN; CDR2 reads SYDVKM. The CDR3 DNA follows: TGTGCCAGCAGTTTAGGGGGGACCTATGGCTACACCTTC. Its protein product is CASSLGGTYGYTF.

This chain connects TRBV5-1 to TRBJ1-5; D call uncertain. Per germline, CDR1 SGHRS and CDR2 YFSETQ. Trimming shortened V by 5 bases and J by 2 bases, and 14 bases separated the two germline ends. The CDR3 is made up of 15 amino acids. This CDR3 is CASSLGSGGNQPQHF. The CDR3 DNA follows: TGCGCCAGCAGTCTAGGCAGCGGGGGCAATCAGCCCCAGCATTTT.

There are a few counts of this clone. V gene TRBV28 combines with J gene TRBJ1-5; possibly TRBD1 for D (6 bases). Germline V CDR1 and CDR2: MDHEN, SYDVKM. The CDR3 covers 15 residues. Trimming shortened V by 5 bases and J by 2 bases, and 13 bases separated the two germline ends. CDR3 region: CASSQQGVGNQPQHF. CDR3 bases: TGTGCCAGCAGTCAACAGGGTGTTGGCAATCAGCCCCAGCATTTT.

The CDR3 spells CASSSTGLAGPNTQYF. CDR3 nucleotide sequence: TGTGCCAGCAGCTCAACGGGACTAGCGGGACCAAATACGCAGTATTTT. J is TRBJ2-3 and V is TRBV7-9; 13 bases are shared with TRBD2. The V and J ends lost 4 bases and 7 bases, in that order; junction bases with no gene match: 8. CDR1 and CDR2 from the germline V gene are SEHNR and FQNEAQ (reference sequence). The CDR3 covers 16 residues.

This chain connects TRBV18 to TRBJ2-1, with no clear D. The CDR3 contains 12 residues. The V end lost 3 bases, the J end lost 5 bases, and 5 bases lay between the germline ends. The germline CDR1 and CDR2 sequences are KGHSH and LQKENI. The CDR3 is CASSPANNEQFF. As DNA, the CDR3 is TGTGCCAGCTCACCTGCTAACAATGAGCAGTTCTTC.

CDR3 nucleotides: TGTGCCAGCAGCCAAGATGACAGGGGAAGCAATCAGCCCCAGCATTTT. Protein product: CASSQDDRGSNQPQHF. The chain employs TRBV3-1 (or the pseudogene TRBV3-2) and TRBJ1-5; 8 bases line up with TRBD1. V lost 0 bases, J lost 1 base, and 2 bases stayed unmatched. Per the germline V gene, CDR1 is LGHDT and CDR2 is YNNKEL (reference sequence). This CDR3 is 16 amino acids long.

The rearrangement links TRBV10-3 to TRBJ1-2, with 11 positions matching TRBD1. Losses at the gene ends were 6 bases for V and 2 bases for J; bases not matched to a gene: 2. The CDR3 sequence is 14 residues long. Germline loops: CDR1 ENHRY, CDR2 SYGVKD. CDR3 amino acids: CAIRRDRGNYGYTF. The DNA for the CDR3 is TGTGCCATCAGACGGGACAGGGGGAACTATGGCTACACCTTC.

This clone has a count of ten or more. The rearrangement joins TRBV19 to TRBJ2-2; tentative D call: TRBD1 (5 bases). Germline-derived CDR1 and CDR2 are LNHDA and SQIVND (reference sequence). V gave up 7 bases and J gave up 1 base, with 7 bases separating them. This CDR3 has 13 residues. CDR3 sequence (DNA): TGTGCCAGTAATACAGGGAACACCGGGGAGCTGTTTTTT. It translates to CASNTGNTGELFF.

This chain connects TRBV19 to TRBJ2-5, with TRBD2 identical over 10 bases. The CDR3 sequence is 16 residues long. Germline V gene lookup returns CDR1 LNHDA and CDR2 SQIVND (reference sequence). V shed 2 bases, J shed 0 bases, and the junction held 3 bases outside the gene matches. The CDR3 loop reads CASSIRLAGYQETQYF. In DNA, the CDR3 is TGTGCCAGTAGTATAAGACTAGCGGGTTACCAAGAGACCCAGTACTTC.

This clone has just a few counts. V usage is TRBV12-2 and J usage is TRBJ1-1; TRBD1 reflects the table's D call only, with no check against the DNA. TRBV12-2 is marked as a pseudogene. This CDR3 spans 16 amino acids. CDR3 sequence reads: CASRLPSGTANTEAFF. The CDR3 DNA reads TGTGCAAGTCGCTTACCGTCCGGGACAGCGAACACTGAAGCTTTCTTT.

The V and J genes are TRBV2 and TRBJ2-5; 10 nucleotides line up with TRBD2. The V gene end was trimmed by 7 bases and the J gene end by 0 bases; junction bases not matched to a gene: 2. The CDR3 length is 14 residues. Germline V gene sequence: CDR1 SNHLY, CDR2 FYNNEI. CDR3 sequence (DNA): TGTGCCAGCATGACTAGCGGGTACCAAGAGACCCAGTACTTC. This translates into CASMTSGYQETQYF.

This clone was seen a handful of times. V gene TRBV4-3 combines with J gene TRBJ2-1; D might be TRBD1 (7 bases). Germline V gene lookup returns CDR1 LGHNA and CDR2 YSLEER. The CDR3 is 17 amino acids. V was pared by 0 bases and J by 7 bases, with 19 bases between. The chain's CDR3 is CASSQDVTEEGANEQFF. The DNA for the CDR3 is TGCGCCAGCAGCCAAGATGTTACGGAGGAGGGGGCAAATGAGCAGTTCTTC.